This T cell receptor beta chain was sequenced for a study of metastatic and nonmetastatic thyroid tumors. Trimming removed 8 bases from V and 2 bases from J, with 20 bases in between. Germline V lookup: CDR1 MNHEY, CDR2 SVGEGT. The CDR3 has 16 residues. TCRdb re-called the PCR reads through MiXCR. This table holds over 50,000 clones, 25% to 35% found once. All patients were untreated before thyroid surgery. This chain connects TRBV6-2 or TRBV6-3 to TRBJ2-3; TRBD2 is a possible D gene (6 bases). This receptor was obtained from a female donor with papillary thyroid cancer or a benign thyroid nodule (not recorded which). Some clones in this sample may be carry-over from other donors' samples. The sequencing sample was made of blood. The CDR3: CASGPGLLSSTDTQYF. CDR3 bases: TGTGCCAGCGGCCCGGGACTTCTCTCTTCCACAGATACGCAGTATTTT.